The 14 T cell receptor beta chains below were found in one sample sequenced in a study of cytomegalovirus exposure and HLA in healthy donors. Primers for the PCR totalled 60 Vbeta and 13 Jbeta. Profiling relied on immunoSEQ multiplex PCR, and the TCRdb table lists in-frame clones only, not all of them. The table shows about 200,000 clones, with 76% occurring only once. The sequencing input was PBMCs. The origin of the receptors is a man younger than 35 in good health and CMV-seronegative.

V is TRBV5-4 and J is TRBJ2-6; no clear D gene. The CDR3 length is 13 residues. The germline V and J ends were trimmed by 9 bases and 4 bases, with 11 bases remaining between them. The germline V gene encodes CDR1 SGHNT and CDR2 YYREEE (reference sequence). The DNA for the CDR3 is TGTGCCAACACTGGGCTCGGGGCCAACGTCCTGACTTTC. This sequence encodes CANTGLGANVLTF.

The chain recombines TRBV5-6 with TRBJ2-2; 7 bases are a match to TRBD1. From germline, CDR1 is SGHDT and CDR2 YYEEEE. This CDR3 spans 16 amino acids. J gave up 1 base and V 3 bases, and 6 bases lay outside the gene matches. CDR3 nucleotide sequence: TGTGCCAGCAGCTGGGGAAGGACAGGGAACACCGGGGAGCTGTTTTTT. Protein sequence: CASSWGRTGNTGELFF.

The rearrangement uses TRBV11-3 and TRBJ2-7, with TRBD2 as a possible D gene (6 bases). Germline V gene data show CDR1 as SGHNT and CDR2 as YENEEA. V lost 4 bases and J lost 5, with 18 bases in between. The CDR3 loop spans 15 amino acids. This CDR3 is CASSSTGAEGHEQYF. In nucleotides, the CDR3 is TGTGCCAGCAGCTCCACCGGGGCGGAGGGTCACGAGCAGTACTTC.

The chain carries TRBV30 and TRBJ2-7; D remains unclear. Germline-derived CDR1 and CDR2 are GTSNPN and SVGIG (reference sequence). The CDR3 runs 14 residues. V was clipped by 5 bases and J by 2 bases, with 16 bases between them. CDR3 bases: TGTGCCTGGCGAACCCATGGCAGTACCTACGAGCAGTACTTC. Translation gives CAWRTHGSTYEQYF.

This clone was counted between two and nine times. This rearrangement joins TRBV27 to TRBJ2-3; D perhaps matches TRBD2 (5 bases). Germline V gene sequence: CDR1 MNHEY, CDR2 SMNVEV (reference sequence). CDR3 length equals 15 residues. The V end was cut by 6 bases, the J end by 1 base, with 14 bases between. The CDR3 DNA follows: TGTGCCAGCAGCTCATTGGGAGTCGGCACAGATACGCAGTATTTT. Its translation: CASSSLGVGTDTQYF.

The rearrangement joins TRBV2 to TRBJ2-7; TRBD2 agrees at 11 bases. V was clipped by 8 bases and J by 5 bases; unmatched bases: 5. This CDR3 contains 13 residues. Germline loops: CDR1 SNHLY, CDR2 FYNNEI. The chain's CDR3 is CASLTSGSHEQYF. CDR3 sequence (DNA): TGTGCCAGCCTAACTAGCGGGAGTCACGAGCAGTACTTC.

This chain joins TRBV7-2 and TRBJ2-1, with 8 bases aligning to TRBD2. CDR1 and CDR2 (germline): SGHTA, FQGNSA. V gave up 5 bases and J gave up 7 bases; unmatched junction bases: 7. The length of the CDR3 is 14 residues. The CDR3 loop reads CASSQSGSGNEQFF. The CDR3, as DNA: TGTGCCAGCAGCCAGAGCGGGAGTGGAAATGAGCAGTTCTTC.

This chain uses TRBV27 with TRBJ2-7; 10 bases line up with TRBD1. CDR3 length: 13 amino acids. Unmatched junction bases numbered 5, after V lost 7 bases and J lost 5 bases. The germline V gene encodes CDR1 MNHEY and CDR2 SMNVEV (reference sequence). The CDR3 nucleotides are TGTGCCAGCACCCCGGGACAGGGGCACGAGCAGTACTTC. The encoded protein is CASTPGQGHEQYF.

J is TRBJ1-5 and V is TRBV6-1; D is ambiguous. Trimming pared 0 bases from V and 11 bases from J, leaving 5 bases between. CDR1 is MNHNS, CDR2 SASEGT, per germline. This CDR3 contains 11 residues. CDR3 protein: CASSEASTQHF. CDR3 DNA sequence: TGTGCCAGCAGTGAAGCGAGTACCCAGCATTTT.

This clone was recorded once. The chain recombines TRBV10-3 with TRBJ1-6; D gene unclear. The V gene's germline CDR1 is ENHRY and CDR2 SYGVKD. With 3 bases removed from V and 12 bases from J, the gap between germline ends came to 12 bases. This CDR3 comprises 13 residues. The CDR3 sequence: CAISDARLEPLHF. The DNA of the CDR3 is TGTGCCATCAGTGATGCCAGGTTAGAACCCCTCCACTTT.

The genes are TRBV27 and TRBJ2-6, with 7 bases lining up with TRBD1. V gave up 7 bases and J gave up 0 bases; unmatched junction bases: 6. The CDR3 length is 16 residues. CDR1 and CDR2 (germline): MNHEY, SMNVEV (reference sequence). The CDR3 nucleotides read TGTGCCAGCAAGGCAGGGGGATTCTCTGGGGCCAACGTCCTGACTTTC. Its translation is CASKAGGFSGANVLTF. The entire variable domain, with the rest obtained from reference TRBV27 and TRBJ2-6, is as follows: EAQVTQNPRYLITVTGKKLTVTCSQNMNHEYMSWYRQDPGLGLRQIYYSMNVEVTDKGDVPEGYKVSRKEKRNFPLILESPSPNQTSLYFCASKAGGFSGANVLTFGAGSRLTVL.

The rearrangement joins TRBV5-1 to TRBJ1-1; D possibly corresponds to TRBD1 (5 bases). V was clipped by 4 bases and J by 3 bases, with 16 bases between them. From germline, CDR1 is SGHRS and CDR2 YFSETQ. CDR3 size: 15 residues. CDR3 loop: CASSLSWQGDTEAFF. The CDR3, as DNA: TGCGCCAGCAGCCTCAGTTGGCAGGGTGACACTGAAGCTTTCTTT.

The V and J genes are TRBV11-2 and TRBJ1-5; 7 bases line up with TRBD1. This CDR3 has 20 amino acids. CDR1 and CDR2 (germline): SGHAT, FQNNGV. The V and J ends lost 0 bases and 0 bases, in that order; junction bases with no gene match: 14. The CDR3 is CASSLELRGRIPPSNQPQHF. The DNA of the CDR3 is TGTGCCAGCAGCTTAGAATTGAGGGGGCGCATCCCTCCTAGCAATCAGCCCCAGCATTTT.

The chain links TRBV7-2 to TRBJ1-2; no firm D call. The CDR3 has 13 residues. CDR1 is SGHTA, CDR2 FQGNSA, per germline. The V gene lost 5 bases and the J gene lost 4 bases, with 11 bases spanning the gap. The CDR3: CASSTYSPYGYTF. Here the CDR3 DNA reads TGTGCCAGCAGCACGTACAGTCCCTATGGCTACACCTTC.